The source of this TCR beta chain is a study of blood T cell repertoires in COVID-19. The germline V gene has CDR1 SGHTA and CDR2 FQGTGA. The CDR3 totals 15 residues. Trimming took off 2 bases at V and 5 bases at J, with 13 bases between the two ends. Sequenced by immunoSEQ multiplex PCR; TCRdb stores in-frame clones only, minus some. The sample consists of 300,000 to 450,000 clones, almost 90% of them appearing once. The rearrangement uses TRBV7-3 and TRBJ2-1; a weak D match, TRBD1 (5 bases). The sequencing input was PBMCs or T cells enriched from blood (not recorded which). The clonotype originates from a woman aged 25 to 39 who had been exposed to COVID-19. CDR3 region: CASSLGAYWDNEQFF. The CDR3 nucleotides are TGTGCCAGCAGCTTAGGGGCCTATTGGGACAATGAGCAGTTCTTC. Combining the CDR3 with reference TRBV7-3 and TRBJ2-1 gives the whole variable domain GAGVSQTPSNKVTEKGKYVELRCDPISGHTALYWYRQSLGQGPEFLIYFQGTGAADDSGLPNDRFFAVRPEGSVSTLKIQRTERGDSAVYLCASSLGAYWDNEQFFGPGTRLTVL.